This entry lists 5 T cell receptor beta chains sequenced from one sample in a study of shared clonotypes between healthy human individuals. Libraries were prepared by immunoSEQ multiplex PCR; TCRdb keeps only in-frame clonotypes and omits some of them. The table shows approximately 1.5 million clones, with 95% to 99% occurring only once. The sample consisted of naive CD4+ T cells sorted from blood. Subset given: CD45RA+ positively selected. The source of these receptors is a man aged 30 to 39 in good health.

The chain joins TRBV28 to TRBJ2-2; D is possibly TRBD1 (6 bases). The germline V gene encodes CDR1 MDHEN and CDR2 SYDVKM. The CDR3 loop spans 16 amino acids. The ends were cut back, 6 bases at V and 3 bases at J, with 17 bases in the middle. The CDR3 DNA reads TGTGCCAGCAGGGGAACTACAGGGCTGGACACCGGGGAGCTGTTTTTT. Translating gives CASRGTTGLDTGELFF.

This chain connects TRBV6-5 to TRBJ2-1; TRBD2 might be the D (5 bases). Germline V gene sequence: CDR1 MNHEY, CDR2 SVGAGI. The CDR3 is 11 residues long. Trimming left V 0 bases short and J 16 bases short, with 10 bases between. Here the CDR3 reads CASSYSGEKFF. The CDR3 DNA reads as TGTGCCAGCAGTTACTCCGGGGAGAAATTCTTC.

The V and J genes are TRBV9 and TRBJ2-1; D uncertain. CDR1 and CDR2 (germline): SGDLS, YYNGEE. There are 10 residues in the CDR3. The V and J ends lost 9 bases and 5 bases respectively, with 6 bases between them. The CDR3 here is CAKDHNEQFF. For the CDR3, the DNA is TGTGCCAAAGATCACAATGAGCAGTTCTTC.

The rearrangement joins TRBV7-9 to TRBJ2-3; 8 bases align to TRBD1. Germline V lookup: CDR1 SEHNR, CDR2 FQNEAQ (reference sequence). CDR3 length: 15 amino acids. Germline trimming cut 10 bases from V and 3 bases from J; bases unmatched to any gene: 12. CDR3 amino acids: CATDRGTRWTDTQYF. CDR3 sequence (DNA): TGTGCCACAGACAGGGGAACCAGGTGGACAGATACGCAGTATTTT. Complete variable domain (other parts from reference TRBV7-9 and TRBJ2-3): DTGVSQNPRHKITKRGQNVTFRCDPISEHNRLYWYRQTLGQGPEFLTYFQNEAQLEKSRLLSDRFSAERPKGSFSTLEIQRTEQGDSAMYLCATDRGTRWTDTQYFGPGTRLTVL.

This sequence joins TRBV7-2 and TRBJ1-2; D is uncertain. Per germline, CDR1 SGHTA and CDR2 FQGNSA. V was cut by 5 bases and J by 0 bases, with 19 bases left in between. CDR3 length: 17 amino acids. CDR3 sequence: CASSRDAFGDSNYGYTF. CDR3 nucleotides: TGTGCCAGCAGCAGAGATGCGTTCGGAGATTCTAACTATGGCTACACCTTC.